These 2 T cell receptor beta chains were all obtained from the same sample, sequenced in a study of cytomegalovirus exposure and HLA in healthy donors. Only in-frame clones appear in the TCRdb table, and some are missing; sequencing was by immunoSEQ multiplex PCR. The sample includes 120,000 or so clones, about 82% of them seen just once. Sequences were obtained from PBMCs. The receptor set was obtained from a man in his late teens or twenties in good health and CMV-seronegative.

Concerning this clone itself: An end of the junction does not agree with germline; a read error may underlie this. In the same sample, other DNA sequences code for this CDR3. The CDR3 sequence: CASSRQGVSYEQYF. The CDR3, as DNA: TGTGCCAGCAGCCGACAGGGGGTTTCCTACGAGCAATACTTC. The V gene is TRBV7-8, the J gene TRBJ2-7, with 9 nucleotides matching TRBD1. This CDR3 region has 14 residues. The germline CDR1 and CDR2 sequences are SGHVS and FQNEAQ.

The V call is TRBV7-9, the J call TRBJ2-1; 8 bases map to TRBD2. The CDR3 totals 15 residues. Unmatched junction bases numbered 13, after V lost 5 bases and J lost 10 bases. Germline CDR1 and CDR2: SEHNR and FQNEAQ (reference sequence). The CDR3 region is CASSPGGAPPGEQFF. For the CDR3, the DNA is TGTGCCAGCAGCCCCGGGGGGGCCCCCCCAGGGGAGCAGTTCTTC.